Listed below are T cell receptor beta chains from one sample, sequenced in a study of cytomegalovirus exposure and HLA in healthy donors. Produced via immunoSEQ multiplex PCR; TCRdb's table is partial and in-frame only. The sample carries over 90,000 clones, 65% to 85% recorded once. Sequencing was carried out using PBMCs. The source of these receptors is a female donor in good health and CMV-seropositive. Each CDR3 is given with its conserved first and last residue. The order of the fields is clone size, J gene, D gene, V gene, CDR3 protein, CDR3 DNA. D genes are given only for firm matches. Clone size is not always given. Where it is, it says once, few, many or a class for expanded clones.

>.|TRBJ1-5|TRBD1|TRBV7-9
CASSLGTGNSNQPQHF
TGTGCCAGCAGCTTAGGGACAGGGAACAGCAATCAGCCCCAGCATTTT
>.|TRBJ2-1|.|TRBV18
CASSPGLADEQFF
TGTGCCAGCTCACCAGGGCTAGCCGATGAGCAGTTCTTC
>once|TRBJ2-1|.|TRBV14
CASSQEGRRQFF
TGTGCCAGCAGCCAAGAGGGGCGTAGGCAGTTCTTC
>.|TRBJ1-4|.|TRBV4-1
CASSQAGRGGEKLFF
TGCGCCAGCAGCCAAGCAGGGCGCGGAGGGGAAAAACTGTTTTTT
>.|TRBJ2-2|.|TRBV7-2
CASSFIPTGGELFF
TGTGCCAGCAGCTTCATCCCCACAGGCGGGGAGCTGTTTTTT
>.|TRBJ2-7|TRBD1|TRBV18
CASSPAAQGAYEQYF
TGTGCCAGCTCACCGGCCGCACAGGGGGCCTACGAGCAGTACTTC
>.|TRBJ1-6|.|TRBV30
CAWSRGGGGNSPLHF
TGTGCCTGGTCCAGAGGGGGTGGTGGAAATTCACCCCTCCACTTT
>.|TRBJ2-7|TRBD2|TRBV7-2
CASSFWASGGFEQYF
TGTGCCAGCAGCTTTTGGGCTAGCGGGGGGTTCGAGCAGTACTTC
>.|TRBJ2-1|.|TRBV25-1
CASSGFPLADEQFF
TGTGCCAGCAGTGGTTTCCCCCTGGCCGATGAGCAGTTCTTC
>.|TRBJ2-7|TRBD1|TRBV25-1
CASSDTAGTGLHEQYF
TGTGCCAGCAGTGATACTGCCGGGACAGGTCTTCACGAGCAGTACTTC
>.|TRBJ1-4|.|TRBV30
CAWSSAIEQGQKLFF
TGTGCCTGGAGTAGCGCTATAGAGCAGGGGCAAAAACTGTTTTTT
>.|TRBJ1-6|.|TRBV5-4
CASSLSVQGNSPLHF
TGTGCCAGCAGCTTGTCGGTTCAGGGGAATTCACCCCTCCACTTT
>.|TRBJ1-5|.|TRBV4-1
CASSQPGQPQHF
TGCGCCAGCAGCCAGCCGGGTCAGCCCCAGCATTTT
>.|TRBJ2-7|.|TRBV27
CASSFHREYEQYF
TGTGCCAGCAGTTTCCACAGGGAATACGAGCAGTACTTC
>.|TRBJ1-2|TRBD1|TRBV29-1
CSVLRDRGGYGYTF
TGCAGCGTCCTCCGGGACAGGGGTGGCTATGGCTACACCTTC
>.|TRBJ1-3|.|TRBV13
CASYPSFGNTIYF
TGTGCCAGCTATCCCTCCTTCGGAAACACCATATATTTT
>.|TRBJ2-7|.|TRBV5-1
CASSLPTESEQYF
TGCGCCAGCAGCTTGCCGACAGAGTCCGAGCAGTACTTC
>.|TRBJ2-6|TRBD1|TRBV5-4
CASSLQRGGAGANVLTF
TGTGCCAGCAGCTTGCAAAGAGGGGGCGCTGGGGCCAACGTCCTGACTTTC
>.|TRBJ2-7|TRBD2|TRBV4-3
CASSQDRTSGANEQYF
TGCGCCAGCAGCCAAGATAGGACTAGCGGGGCCAACGAGCAGTACTTC
>.|TRBJ2-7|TRBD1|TRBV4-1
CASSQTGQHYEQYF
TGCGCCAGCAGTCAAACGGGACAGCACTACGAGCAGTACTTC
>.|TRBJ1-5|TRBD1|TRBV30
CAWSTTGQPQHF
TGTGCCTGGAGTACGACAGGGCAGCCCCAGCATTTT
>.|TRBJ2-7|TRBD2|TRBV2
CASTGTSGIKNEQYF
TGTGCCAGCACCGGGACTAGCGGGATTAAGAACGAGCAGTACTTC
>.|TRBJ2-1|TRBD1|TRBV2
CASRDGQGWNEQFF
TGTGCCAGCAGAGACGGACAGGGTTGGAATGAGCAGTTCTTC